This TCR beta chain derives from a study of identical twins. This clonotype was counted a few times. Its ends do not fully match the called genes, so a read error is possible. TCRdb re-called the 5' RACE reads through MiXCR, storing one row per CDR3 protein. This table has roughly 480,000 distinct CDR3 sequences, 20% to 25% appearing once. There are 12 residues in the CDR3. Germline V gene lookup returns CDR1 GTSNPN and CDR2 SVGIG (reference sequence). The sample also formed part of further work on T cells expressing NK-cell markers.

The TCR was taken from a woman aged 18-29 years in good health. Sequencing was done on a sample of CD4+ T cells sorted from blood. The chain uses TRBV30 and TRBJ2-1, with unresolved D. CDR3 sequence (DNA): TGTGCCTGGAGTGTCTTGTACGTAGGAGCCCGCTTC. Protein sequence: CAWSVLYVGARF.